This is a list of T cell receptor beta chains from one sample in a study of shared clonotypes between healthy human individuals. The data were produced by immunoSEQ multiplex PCR, yet TCRdb's version contains in-frame clones alone and is incomplete. This sample has roughly 2.4 million clones, with approximately 94% found just once. Sequenced material: naive CD4+ T cells sorted from blood. The receptors were gathered from a young man in good health. Both conserved end residues are part of each CDR3. A D gene is named only where the DNA matches it firmly. Not all rows give a size; the values are once, few, many and, for expanded clones, a class.

J gene | clone size | V gene | D gene | CDR3 protein | CDR3 DNA
TRBJ2-7 | - | TRBV2 | - | CASSREGFRYF | TGTGCCAGCAGTCGAGAGGGGTTCCGGTACTTC
TRBJ2-7 | - | TRBV13 | - | CASSFLSSYEQYF | TGTGCCAGCAGCTTCTTGAGCTCCTACGAGCAGTACTTC
TRBJ2-3 | - | TRBV12-5 | TRBD2 | CASGLGTSGTDTQYF | TGTGCTAGTGGTTTGGGGACTAGCGGCACAGATACGCAGTATTTT
TRBJ1-6 | - | TRBV6-5 | - | CASAPWDGGGEPLHF | TGTGCCAGCGCCCCCTGGGACGGCGGGGGGGAGCCCCTCCACTTT
TRBJ2-3 | once | TRBV6-4 | TRBD2 | CASRERGRDTDTQYF | TGTGCCAGCAGGGAGCGGGGAAGGGACACAGATACGCAGTATTTT
TRBJ2-7 | - | TRBV7-2 | - | CASSLATGAPYEQYF | TGTGCCAGCAGCTTAGCAACGGGGGCCCCCTACGAGCAGTACTTC
TRBJ2-3 | - | TRBV27 | - | CASSILGPGTDTQYF | TGTGCCAGCAGTATCTTAGGTCCCGGCACAGATACGCAGTATTTT
TRBJ1-2 | - | TRBV9 | TRBD1 | CASSRTPGGFDGYTF | TGTGCCAGCAGCCGTACCCCAGGGGGCTTCGACGGCTACACCTTC
TRBJ1-6 | - | TRBV2 | - | CASIVSKSSYNSPLHF | TGTGCCAGCATCGTTTCAAAGAGCTCCTATAATTCACCCCTCCACTTT
TRBJ1-6 | - | TRBV6-5 | - | CASSYSRGTYNSPLHF | TGTGCCAGCAGTTACAGCCGGGGCACCTATAATTCACCCCTCCACTTT
TRBJ1-6 | - | TRBV30 | - | CAWALNSPLHF | TGTGCCTGGGCCCTCAATTCACCCCTCCACTTT
TRBJ2-7 | - | TRBV9 | TRBD2 | CASSADALAGYEQYF | TGTGCCAGCAGCGCGGACGCTTTAGCGGGATACGAGCAGTACTTC
TRBJ2-1 | - | TRBV5-1 | TRBD1 | CASSLEGDRVNEQFF | TGCGCCAGCAGCTTGGAGGGGGACAGGGTTAATGAGCAGTTCTTC
TRBJ2-7 | - | TRBV5-6 | - | CASSITGISYEQYF | TGTGCCAGCAGCATCACAGGGATATCCTACGAGCAGTACTTC
TRBJ2-5 | - | TRBV7-9 | - | CASSLVRVGLETQYF | TGTGCCAGCAGCTTAGTTAGGGTTGGGCTAGAGACCCAGTACTTC
TRBJ2-7 | - | TRBV5-1 | - | CASSLVGGESHEQYF | TGCGCCAGCAGCTTGGTAGGGGGTGAGTCCCACGAGCAGTACTTC
TRBJ2-3 | - | TRBV7-9 | TRBD2 | CASSPGTSDTDTQYF | TGTGCCAGCAGCCCCGGGACTAGCGATACAGATACGCAGTATTTT
TRBJ2-7 | - | TRBV7-2 | - | CASSLESRDASEQYF | TGTGCCAGCAGCTTAGAATCTCGGGACGCATCCGAGCAGTACTTC
TRBJ1-1 | - | TRBV10-2 | - | CASRPGFKDTEAFF | TGCGCCAGCAGACCAGGGTTTAAGGACACTGAAGCTTTCTTT
TRBJ1-1 | - | TRBV10-1 | - | CASSPGGYTEAFF | TGCGCCAGCAGCCCGGGTGGCTACACTGAAGCTTTCTTT
TRBJ2-5 | - | TRBV6-6 | TRBD2 | CASKDSGSMETQYF | TGTGCCAGCAAGGATAGCGGGAGCATGGAGACCCAGTACTTC
TRBJ1-1 | - | TRBV28 | TRBD1 | CASSRGTGGGAVTEAFF | TGTGCCAGCAGCCGTGGGACAGGGGGTGGGGCGGTCACTGAAGCTTTCTTT
TRBJ1-2 | - | TRBV5-1 | - | CASSFSVNYGYTF | TGCGCCAGCAGCTTTTCGGTTAACTATGGCTACACCTTC
TRBJ2-3 | - | TRBV10-1 | TRBD2 | CASRESSGADTQYF | TGCGCCAGCAGGGAGTCTAGCGGGGCAGATACGCAGTATTTT
TRBJ2-3 | once | TRBV29-1 | TRBD1 | CSVRDRKSTDTQYF | TGCAGCGTCCGGGACAGGAAGAGCACAGATACGCAGTATTTT
TRBJ2-5 | - | TRBV6-1 | - | CASRSTGRETQYF | TGTGCCAGTCGCTCGACAGGCCGGGAGACCCAGTACTTC
TRBJ2-7 | - | TRBV5-4 | TRBD1 | CASSLEQGAPYEQYF | TGTGCCAGCAGCTTGGAACAGGGGGCGCCCTACGAGCAGTACTTC